This T cell receptor (beta chain) was sequenced in a study of cytomegalovirus exposure and HLA in healthy donors. The germline V gene encodes CDR1 SGHTA and CDR2 FQGNSA. The CDR3 length is 14 residues. Trimming removed 2 bases from V and 2 bases from J, with 7 bases in between. In the PCR, 60 Vbeta and 13 Jbeta primers were used. Clones were read by immunoSEQ multiplex PCR, and TCRdb kept only the in-frame ones, dropping some. The sample lists 150,000 to 200,000 clones; around 68% were seen once. This clone was counted ten times or more. The clonotype was recovered from a woman between 40 and 55 years old in good health and CMV-seropositive. What was sequenced was PBMCs. The V call is TRBV7-2, the J call TRBJ1-5, with a possible D match to TRBD1 (5 bases). The CDR3 is CASSLPTGNQPQHF. The CDR3 DNA is TGTGCCAGCAGCTTACCGACAGGCAATCAGCCCCAGCATTTT.